This T cell receptor (beta chain) was obtained from a study of metastatic and nonmetastatic thyroid tumors. TCRdb recomputed clones from the PCR reads via MiXCR. This table has 30,000 to 35,000 clones, 15% appearing once. V gave up 3 bases and J gave up 6 bases; unmatched junction bases: 7. The CDR3 is 15 amino acids. This clone occurred many times. None of the patients had undergone any treatment ahead of thyroid surgery. What was sequenced was blood. This receptor was identified in a male donor with papillary thyroid cancer or a benign thyroid nodule (not recorded which). Some clones in this sample may be carry-over from other donors' samples. This chain uses TRBV12-3 or TRBV12-4 with TRBJ1-5; the match to TRBD1 covers 8 bases. CDR3 bases: TGTGCCAGCAGTTTTCAGGGACAGGTCAGTCAGCCCCAGCATTTT. Protein: CASSFQGQVSQPQHF.